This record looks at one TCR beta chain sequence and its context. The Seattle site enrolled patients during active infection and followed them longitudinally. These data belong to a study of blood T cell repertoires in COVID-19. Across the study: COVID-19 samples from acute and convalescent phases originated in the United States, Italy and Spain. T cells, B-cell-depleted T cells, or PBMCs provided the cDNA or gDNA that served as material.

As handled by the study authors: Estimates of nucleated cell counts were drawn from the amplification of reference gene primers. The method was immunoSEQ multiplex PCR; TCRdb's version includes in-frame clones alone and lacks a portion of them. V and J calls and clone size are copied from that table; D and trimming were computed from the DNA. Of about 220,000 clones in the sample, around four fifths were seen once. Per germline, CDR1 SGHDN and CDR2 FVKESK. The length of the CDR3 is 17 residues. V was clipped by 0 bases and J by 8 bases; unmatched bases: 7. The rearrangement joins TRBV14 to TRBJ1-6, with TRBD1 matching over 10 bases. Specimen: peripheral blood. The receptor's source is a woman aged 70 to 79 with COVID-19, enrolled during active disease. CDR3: CASSQDYRDRGYSPLHF. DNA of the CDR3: TGTGCCAGCAGCCAAGATTACCGGGACAGGGGCTATTCACCCCTCCACTTT.